The rows below give T cell receptor beta chains drawn from one sample of a study of preoperative IRX-2 immunotherapy in early breast cancer. The protocol was immunoSEQ multiplex PCR, while the TCRdb copy is restricted to in-frame clones and leaves out a portion. The data contain roughly 27,000 clones, 78% of them singletons. The sequences come from lymph node tissue, collected before IRX-2 immunotherapy. These receptors all come from a human donor with breast cancer. The CDR3 runs from the conserved cysteine through the conserved F or W. The D gene is left open where the match is weak. Size values are once, few and many counts, or a class for expanded clones, and some rows have none.

>TRBV28|TRBJ1-2|NA|NA
TGTGCCAGCAGTTTCAATGGGAGGGCGGACTATGGCTACACCTTC
CASSFNGRADYGYTF
>TRBV6-8|TRBJ1-1|NA|NA
TGTGCCAGCAGTTACATCGGAGCAACGAACACTGAAGCTTTCTTT
CASSYIGATNTEAFF
>TRBV28|TRBJ1-3|NA|NA
TGTGCCAGCAGTTTTCTGGGAAACACCATATATTTT
CASSFLGNTIYF
>TRBV6-8|TRBJ2-4|NA|NA
TGTGCCAGCAGTTCCGACTGGGAAGGGGGCATTCAGTACTTC
CASSSDWEGGIQYF
>TRBV19|TRBJ2-3|NA|TRBD2
TGTGCCAGTAGTGGAAGGACTAGCGGGGCAGATACGCAGTATTTT
CASSGRTSGADTQYF
>TRBV19|TRBJ1-5|NA|NA
TGTGCCAGTAGTATTCGGGGAATTAGCAATCAGCCCCAGCATTTT
CASSIRGISNQPQHF
>TRBV29-1|TRBJ1-1|once|NA
TGCAGTTGTCATCCGGGTCGGGCCACTGAAGCTTTCTTT
CSCHPGRATEAFF
>TRBV10-1|TRBJ1-1|once|NA
TGCGCCAGCAGTGAGTCGACGGGTCTGGGGTTGAACACTGAAGCTTTCTTT
CASSESTGLGLNTEAFF
>TRBV7-1|TRBJ2-3|once|NA
TGTGCCAGCAGCCCCACGGGGGTAGATACGCAGTATTTT
CASSPTGVDTQYF
>TRBV7-6|TRBJ2-7|NA|TRBD1
TGTGCCAGCAGCCGGGACAGCGCCTCCTACGAGCAGTACTTC
CASSRDSASYEQYF
>TRBV11-3|TRBJ1-2|few|NA
TGTGCCAGCAGTTTAGGACAGAACCCGACTAACTATGGCTACACCTTC
CASSLGQNPTNYGYTF
>TRBV10-3|TRBJ1-2|once|NA
TGTGCCATCAGTGAGTCTGGCGGGGCAGGGGGCTACACCTTC
CAISESGGAGGYTF
>TRBV23-1|TRBJ1-4|NA|NA
TGCGCCAGCAGCCAGGCGACAGCTCCAACTAATGAAAAACTGTTTTTT
CASSQATAPTNEKLFF
>TRBV15|TRBJ1-5|NA|TRBD1
TGTGCCACCAGCAGAGATGGGACAGGAAGAAATCAGCCCCAGCATTTT
CATSRDGTGRNQPQHF
>TRBV6-8|TRBJ2-7|few|TRBD1
TGTGCCAGCCACCACGCGGGACAGGGCTACGAGCAGTACTTC
CASHHAGQGYEQYF
>TRBV11-3|TRBJ1-1|NA|NA
TGTGCCAGCAGCTTCGCTCTGACAGATCGGGCTATGAAAGCTTTCTTT
CASSFALTDRAMKAFF
>TRBV15|TRBJ2-7|NA|NA
TGTGCCAGCAGTTCACCGGGCTCCAAAGCCCCTCTCGAGCAGTACTTC
CASSSPGSKAPLEQYF
>TRBV11-3|TRBJ2-3|NA|TRBD1
TGTGCCAGCAGCCTGACAGGGTCCTCTAGCACAGATACGCAGTATTTT
CASSLTGSSSTDTQYF
>TRBV19|TRBJ2-1|once|NA
TGTGCCAGTAGTGCACAGGGAACCCGGGAGCAGTTCTTC
CASSAQGTREQFF
>TRBV6-8|TRBJ2-7|NA|NA
TGTGCCAGCAGGGCCGAGGGGCTCTCCTACGAGCAGTACTTC
CASRAEGLSYEQYF
>TRBV6-8|TRBJ2-1|NA|NA
TGTGCCAGCAATGAGCGAGGGCGGGCGAGCTCCTACAATGAGCAGTTCTTC
CASNERGRASSYNEQFF
>TRBV14|TRBJ2-6|NA|NA
TGTGCCAGCAGCGAAGCCACCTCGGGGGCCAACGTCCTGACTTTC
CASSEATSGANVLTF
>TRBV18|TRBJ1-1|NA|NA
TGTGCCAGCTCACCTTGGCAGGGGACCACTGAAGCTTTCTTT
CASSPWQGTTEAFF
>TRBV12-5|TRBJ2-3|NA|TRBD1
TGTGCTAGTGGTTTCTTTAAAGGGACAGGGTTTAGCACAGATACGCAGTATTTT
CASGFFKGTGFSTDTQYF
>TRBV28|TRBJ1-3|NA|TRBD1
TGTGCCAGCAGTTCTGGGACAGTGGGGTCCTCTGGAAACACCATATATTTT
CASSSGTVGSSGNTIYF
>TRBV28|TRBJ2-4|NA|NA
TGTGCCAGCAGTTTATTTGGGGCGCTAGCCAAAAACATTCAGTACTTC
CASSLFGALAKNIQYF
>TRBV11-3|TRBJ2-1|NA|NA
TGTGCCAGCAGCTTAGGGGTCGGCGCGAGGTCCTACAATGAGCAGTTCTTC
CASSLGVGARSYNEQFF
>TRBV12-2|TRBJ1-5|NA|NA
TGTGCAAGTCGCTTAGTATGGGACAGGGCACCTAGCAATCAGCCCCAGCATTTT
CASRLVWDRAPSNQPQHF
>TRBV7-7|TRBJ1-3|NA|NA
TGTGCCAGCAGCCCAGGGTCCGCTGGAAACACCATATATTTT
CASSPGSAGNTIYF
>TRBV7-1|TRBJ2-2|NA|TRBD2
TGTGCCAGCAGCCCGTGGAGAGCGGGGAGGACCGGGGAGCTGTTTTTT
CASSPWRAGRTGELFF
>TRBV19|TRBJ1-5|once|TRBD1
TGTGCCAGTAGACCCCGGGACAGTCATCAGCCCCAGCATTTT
CASRPRDSHQPQHF
>TRBV11-3|TRBJ2-3|few|NA
TGTGCCAGCAGCTTAGATTACTTATCCGTCGGGGGAAGCACAGATACGCAGTATTTT
CASSLDYLSVGGSTDTQYF
>TRBV15|TRBJ1-2|NA|NA
TGTGCCACCAGCAGAGGGGAGGACACCCACTATGGCTACACCTTC
CATSRGEDTHYGYTF
>TRBV11-3|TRBJ1-1|NA|TRBD1
TGTGCCAGCAGCTTAGGTCCGGGGGACAGACAAGCTTTCTTT
CASSLGPGDRQAFF
>TRBV19|TRBJ2-2|NA|TRBD2
TGTGCCAGTAGTATCTCTAGCGGCGGGGAGCTGTTTTTT
CASSISSGGELFF
>TRBV6-8|TRBJ2-7|once|TRBD1
TGTGCCAGCAGTTACTCCAGGACAGGGACCTACGAGCAGTACTTC
CASSYSRTGTYEQYF
>TRBV6-4|TRBJ2-2|NA|NA
TGTGCCAGCAGTTACGGCGGCAGGGCAGCGGAGCTGTTTTTT
CASSYGGRAAELFF
>TRBV6-8|TRBJ2-1|NA|TRBD2
TGTGCCATCAGTCGACTAGCTGTATACAATGAGCAGTTCTTC
CAISRLAVYNEQFF
>TRBV12-5|TRBJ1-2|NA|NA
TGTGCTAGTGGGAACCAGGGCGGAGGCTACACCTTC
CASGNQGGGYTF
>TRBV28|TRBJ1-1|large|NA
TGTGCCAGCAGTCTAGGTTCGGCTGAAGCTTTCTTT
CASSLGSAEAFF
>TRBV11-3|TRBJ1-1|NA|NA
TGTGCCAGCAGCCCCTGGGGGGAAAAACTGTCTGGAGCTTTCTTT
CASSPWGEKLSGAFF
>TRBV6-8|TRBJ1-1|NA|NA
TGTGCCAGCGGAGAACTCCCGGGTAGGGGGAGGAACACTGAAGCTTTCTTT
CASGELPGRGRNTEAFF
>TRBV10-1|TRBJ2-3|NA|NA
TGCGCCAGCAGTGAGTCCCTAGCAAGCACAGATACGCAGTATTTT
CASSESLASTDTQYF
>TRBV5-1|TRBJ1-2|NA|TRBD1
TGCGCCAGCAGCTTGGGATCGCAGGGCGACAGGGGGCTTCTAGCTAACTATGGCTACACCTTC
CASSLGSQGDRGLLANYGYTF
>TRBV5-1|TRBJ2-2|NA|NA
TGCGCCAGCAGCCTCGACCTTCAGGGGAACACCGGGGAGCTGTTTTTT
CASSLDLQGNTGELFF
>TRBV5-1|TRBJ2-2|few|NA
TGCGCCAGCAGCTTACAACGGGGGGCAACGAACACCGGGGAGCTGTTTTTT
CASSLQRGATNTGELFF
>TRBV6-4|TRBJ1-1|once|TRBD1
TGTGCCAGCAGTTACGGGGGGACAGGGGAGAGGACTGAAGCTTTCTTT
CASSYGGTGERTEAFF